Listed below are T cell receptor beta chains from one sample, sequenced in a study of CD8 T cells in Susac syndrome. TCRdb recomputed calls from the immunoSEQ multiplex PCR reads with MiXCR, one row per CDR3 protein. Of a few hundred thousand distinct CDR3 sequences in the sample, about 90% were seen once. Material: CD4+ T cells from PBMCs. The receptors were gathered from a human donor with multiple sclerosis. Both conserved end residues are part of each CDR3. A D gene is named only where the DNA matches it firmly. Only some rows state a clone size, as once, few, many or a class for expanded clones.

CDR3 protein: CSVGGTGDNEQFF
CDR3 DNA: TGCAGCGTCGGCGGTACAGGGGACAATGAGCAGTTCTTC
J gene: TRBJ2-1
D gene: TRBD1
V gene: TRBV29-1
clone size: NA

CDR3 protein: CASSYSSRGIGQPQHF
CDR3 DNA: TGTGCCAGCAGTTACTCGTCAAGAGGGATAGGGCAGCCCCAGCATTTT
J gene: TRBJ1-5
D gene: NA
V gene: TRBV6-6
clone size: NA

CDR3 protein: CASSSLSGSYEQYF
CDR3 DNA: TGCGCCAGCAGCTCTCTTAGCGGGTCCTACGAGCAGTACTTC
J gene: TRBJ2-7
D gene: TRBD2
V gene: TRBV5-1
clone size: NA

CDR3 protein: CASSLSLYGYTF
CDR3 DNA: TGTGCCAGCAGTTTATCCCTCTATGGCTACACCTTC
J gene: TRBJ1-2
D gene: NA
V gene: TRBV12-3/TRBV12-4
clone size: NA

CDR3 protein: CAITDRGFQPQHF
CDR3 DNA: TGTGCCATCACGGACCGGGGATTTCAGCCCCAGCATTTT
J gene: TRBJ1-5
D gene: NA
V gene: TRBV6-1
clone size: NA

CDR3 protein: CAAGTTNEKLFF
CDR3 DNA: TGTGCCGCAGGGACAACTAATGAAAAACTGTTTTTT
J gene: TRBJ1-4
D gene: NA
V gene: TRBV6-2/TRBV6-3
clone size: NA

CDR3 protein: CASSEGVRVYEQYF
CDR3 DNA: TGTGCCAGCAGCGAAGGGGTTCGGGTCTACGAGCAGTACTTC
J gene: TRBJ2-7
D gene: NA
V gene: TRBV2
clone size: NA

CDR3 protein: CSAPPLRGGSTEAFF
CDR3 DNA: TGCAGTGCCCCCCCTTTGAGGGGGGGTTCCACTGAAGCTTTCTTT
J gene: TRBJ1-1
D gene: NA
V gene: TRBV20-1
clone size: NA

CDR3 protein: CASSPALESGELFF
CDR3 DNA: TGCGCCAGCAGCCCCGCACTAGAATCCGGGGAGCTGTTTTTT
J gene: TRBJ2-2
D gene: NA
V gene: TRBV5-1
clone size: NA

CDR3 protein: CSVTQGGGNQPQHF
CDR3 DNA: TGCAGCGTTACCCAGGGAGGGGGCAATCAGCCCCAGCATTTT
J gene: TRBJ1-5
D gene: NA
V gene: TRBV29-1
clone size: NA

CDR3 protein: CARPSRGIAEAFF
CDR3 DNA: TGCGCCAGACCTTCCCGAGGGATTGCTGAAGCTTTCTTT
J gene: TRBJ1-1
D gene: NA
V gene: TRBV4-3
clone size: NA

CDR3 protein: CASSIRDSQLPPWANVLTF
CDR3 DNA: TGTGCCAGCAGCATCCGGGACAGCCAACTTCCTCCCTGGGCCAACGTCCTGACTTTC
J gene: TRBJ2-6
D gene: TRBD1
V gene: TRBV11-3
clone size: NA

CDR3 protein: CAFYTGGVKRTGELFF
CDR3 DNA: TGCGCCTTTTACACAGGGGGCGTAAAACGCACCGGGGAGCTGTTTTTT
J gene: TRBJ2-2
D gene: TRBD1
V gene: TRBV23-1
clone size: NA

CDR3 protein: CASRVDQQKTQYF
CDR3 DNA: TGTGCCAGCAGGGTTGACCAGCAAAAGACCCAGTACTTC
J gene: TRBJ2-5
D gene: NA
V gene: TRBV2
clone size: NA

CDR3 protein: CASSLGFMTGGNDYGYTF
CDR3 DNA: TGTGCCAGCAGCTTGGGCTTCATGACAGGGGGTAATGACTATGGCTACACCTTC
J gene: TRBJ1-2
D gene: TRBD1
V gene: TRBV7-6
clone size: NA

CDR3 protein: CASSSVMGAGYTF
CDR3 DNA: TGTGCCAGCAGCTCAGTTATGGGCGCTGGCTACACCTTC
J gene: TRBJ1-2
D gene: NA
V gene: TRBV7-6
clone size: NA

CDR3 protein: CAWRSFGDGGELFF
CDR3 DNA: TGTGCCTGGAGGAGCTTCGGGGATGGTGGGGAGCTGTTTTTT
J gene: TRBJ2-2
D gene: NA
V gene: TRBV30
clone size: once

CDR3 protein: CSATEPLGGNEQFF
CDR3 DNA: TGCAGTGCTACTGAACCCCTGGGTGGCAATGAGCAGTTCTTC
J gene: TRBJ2-1
D gene: NA
V gene: TRBV20-1
clone size: NA

CDR3 protein: CASSSQTQYF
CDR3 DNA: TGTGCCAGCAGTTCCCAGACCCAGTACTTC
J gene: TRBJ2-5
D gene: NA
V gene: TRBV6-6
clone size: NA

CDR3 protein: CASSTTGGWNQPQHF
CDR3 DNA: TGTGCCAGCAGTACTACAGGGGGCTGGAATCAGCCCCAGCATTTT
J gene: TRBJ1-5
D gene: TRBD1
V gene: TRBV2
clone size: NA

CDR3 protein: CSVEVQGGGASYEQYF
CDR3 DNA: TGCAGCGTTGAAGTCCAAGGCGGGGGGGCCTCCTACGAGCAGTACTTC
J gene: TRBJ2-7
D gene: TRBD2
V gene: TRBV29-1
clone size: NA

CDR3 protein: CASSSYSGSQNEQYF
CDR3 DNA: TGTGCCAGCAGCTCCTATAGCGGGAGTCAGAACGAGCAGTACTTC
J gene: TRBJ2-7
D gene: TRBD2
V gene: TRBV7-2
clone size: few

CDR3 protein: CASSPNRQGYEQYF
CDR3 DNA: TGTGCCAGCAGCCCAAACAGGCAGGGCTACGAGCAGTACTTC
J gene: TRBJ2-7
D gene: NA
V gene: TRBV3-1
clone size: NA

CDR3 protein: CASTPRGADYGYTF
CDR3 DNA: TGTGCCAGCACCCCACGGGGGGCGGACTATGGCTACACCTTC
J gene: TRBJ1-2
D gene: NA
V gene: TRBV6-5
clone size: NA